One and the same sample provided the 10 T cell receptor beta chains below, sequenced in a study of blood T cell repertoires in COVID-19. Produced via immunoSEQ multiplex PCR; TCRdb's table is partial and in-frame only. The sample lists fewer than 95,000 clones; 70% to 90% were seen once. Sequences were obtained from peripheral blood. These receptors were obtained from an elderly woman with acute or convalescent COVID-19.

This clone was detected only a few times. The chain employs TRBV7-8 and TRBJ1-5, with D unresolved. This CDR3 comprises 12 residues. The ends were cut back, 5 bases at V and 6 bases at J, with 8 bases in the middle. Germline V gene lookup returns CDR1 SGHVS and CDR2 FQNEAQ. The CDR3 DNA sequence: TGTGCCAGCAGCCCTAGAGTTCAGCCCCAGCATTTT. It encodes CASSPRVQPQHF. Full variable domain (remainder filled in from reference TRBV7-8 and TRBJ1-5): GAGVSQSPRYKVAKRGQDVALRCDPISGHVSLFWYQQALGQGPEFLTYFQNEAQLDKSGLPSDRFFAERPEGSVSTLKIQRTQQEDSAVYLCASSPRVQPQHFGDGTRLSIL.

The chain carries TRBV30 and TRBJ2-3; unclear D gene. The germline V gene encodes CDR1 GTSNPN and CDR2 SVGIG (reference sequence). The CDR3 runs 14 residues. Trimming shortened V by 4 bases and J by 0 bases, and 11 bases separated the two germline ends. CDR3 amino acids: CAWTAPTSTDTQYF. In DNA, the CDR3 is TGTGCCTGGACCGCTCCTACTAGCACAGATACGCAGTATTTT.

The V and J genes are TRBV5-8 and TRBJ2-6, with D perhaps matching TRBD1 (5 bases). V was pared by 4 bases and J by 2 bases, with 13 bases between. CDR1 and CDR2 from the germline V gene are SGHTS and YDEGEE. The CDR3 spans 16 residues. DNA for the CDR3: TGTGCCAGCAGCGGGTTTAAAGGGGCTGGGGCCAACGTCCTGACTTTC. It specifies CASSGFKGAGANVLTF. Supplemented by reference TRBV5-8 and TRBJ2-6, the full variable domain reads EAGVTQSPTHLIKTRGQQATLRCSPISGHTSVYWYQQALGLGLQFLLWYDEGEERNRGNFPPRFSGRQFPNYSSELNVNALELEDSALYLCASSGFKGAGANVLTFGAGSRLTVL.

The J gene is TRBJ2-3, the V gene TRBV3-1 (or the pseudogene TRBV3-2); 11 nucleotides align to TRBD2. The CDR3 contains 16 residues. Trimming took 3 bases from V and 1 from J; bases not matched to a gene: 3. CDR1 and CDR2 from the germline V gene are LGHDT and YNNKEL (reference sequence). The CDR3 here is CASSQATSGGTDTQYF. The CDR3 bases are TGTGCCAGCAGCCAGGCGACTAGCGGGGGCACAGATACGCAGTATTTT.

This clone was picked up a small number of times. The CDR3 protein is CASSTLGATGANVLTF. DNA for the CDR3: TGTGCCAGTAGTACCCTAGGAGCAACGGGGGCCAACGTCCTGACTTTC. The V gene is TRBV19, the J gene TRBJ2-6, with no clear D. The CDR3 extends over 16 amino acids. CDR1 is LNHDA and CDR2 is SQIVND in the germline V gene (reference sequence). V was pared by 4 bases and J by 4 bases, with 14 bases between.

The chain combines TRBV4-3 with TRBJ2-1; TRBD2 aligns across 14 bases. After removal of 4 bases from V and 9 bases from J, the junction contained 11 bases not matched to a gene. CDR1 is LGHNA and CDR2 is YSLEER in the germline V gene. The CDR3 is 17 residues long. This CDR3 is CASSPGKTSGGAGEQFF. CDR3 sequence (DNA): TGCGCCAGCAGCCCCGGAAAGACTAGCGGGGGGGCCGGTGAGCAGTTCTTC.

The V call is TRBV20-1, the J call TRBJ2-5; D unclear. Trimming removed 5 bases from V and 5 bases from J, with 9 bases in between. There are 11 residues in the CDR3. Germline V gene lookup returns CDR1 DFQATT and CDR2 SNEGSKA (reference sequence). CDR3 in DNA: TGCAGTGCTTTTCATCGGGAGACCCAGTACTTC. Its protein is CSAFHRETQYF.

This clone was seen a few times. V gene TRBV19 combines with J gene TRBJ2-3; possibly TRBD2 for D (5 bases). The V and J ends lost 1 base and 4 bases respectively, with 12 bases between them. The CDR3 length is 15 residues. CDR1 is LNHDA, CDR2 SQIVND, per germline (reference sequence). The chain's CDR3 is CASSIGASPPDTQYF. The DNA for the CDR3 is TGTGCCAGTAGTATAGGGGCTAGCCCTCCAGATACGCAGTATTTT.

The genes are TRBV5-6 and TRBJ2-3; 8 nucleotides agree with TRBD2. V was pared by 1 base and J by 0 bases, with 4 bases of the junction left unmatched. The CDR3 runs to 16 residues. The germline V gene encodes CDR1 SGHDT and CDR2 YYEEEE. DNA of the CDR3: TGTGCCAGCAGCTTGTATAGCGGGGCTAGCACAGATACGCAGTATTTT. This sequence encodes CASSLYSGASTDTQYF.

V is TRBV5-1 and J is TRBJ2-7; 8 positions match TRBD1. The CDR3 loop spans 16 amino acids. The junction had 10 bases not matched to a gene; V was cut back by 0 bases and J by 5 bases. From germline, CDR1 is SGHRS and CDR2 YFSETQ. The CDR3 here is CASSLGTGLGRDEQYF. CDR3 bases: TGCGCCAGCAGCTTGGGGACAGGGCTTGGACGCGACGAGCAGTACTTC.